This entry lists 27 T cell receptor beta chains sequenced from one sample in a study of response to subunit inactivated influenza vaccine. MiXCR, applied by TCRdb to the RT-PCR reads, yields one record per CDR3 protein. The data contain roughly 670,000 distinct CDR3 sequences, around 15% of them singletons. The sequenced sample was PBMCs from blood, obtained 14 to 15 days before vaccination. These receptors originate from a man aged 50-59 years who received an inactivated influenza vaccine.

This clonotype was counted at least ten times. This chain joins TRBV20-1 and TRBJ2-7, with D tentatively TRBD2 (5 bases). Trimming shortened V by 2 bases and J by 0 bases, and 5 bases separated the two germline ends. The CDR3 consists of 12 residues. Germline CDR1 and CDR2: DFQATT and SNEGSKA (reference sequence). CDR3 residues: CSARLASYEQYF. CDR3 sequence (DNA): TGCAGTGCTAGACTAGCCTCCTACGAGCAGTACTTC.

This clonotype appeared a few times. The CDR3, as DNA: TGTGCCAGCAGCATACTCCAAGAGACCCAGTACTTC. This translates into CASSILQETQYF. The chain recombines TRBV6-2 or TRBV6-3 with TRBJ2-5; D unresolved. Trimming cost V 6 bases and J 1 base, with 6 bases left between them. Per the germline V gene, CDR1 is MNHEY and CDR2 is SVGEGT. CDR3 length: 12 amino acids.

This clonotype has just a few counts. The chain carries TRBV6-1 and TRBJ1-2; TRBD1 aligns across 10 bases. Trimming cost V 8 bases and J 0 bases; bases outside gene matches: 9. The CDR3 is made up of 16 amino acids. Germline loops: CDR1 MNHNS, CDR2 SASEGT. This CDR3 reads CASFERDRGSNYGYTF. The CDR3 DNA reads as TGTGCCAGCTTCGAACGGGACAGGGGTTCTAACTATGGCTACACCTTC.

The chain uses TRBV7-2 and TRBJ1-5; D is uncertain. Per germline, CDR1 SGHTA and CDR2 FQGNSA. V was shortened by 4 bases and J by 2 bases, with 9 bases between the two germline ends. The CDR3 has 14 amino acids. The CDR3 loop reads CASSSDNGNQPQHF. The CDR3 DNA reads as TGTGCCAGCAGCTCGGATAACGGCAATCAGCCCCAGCATTTT.

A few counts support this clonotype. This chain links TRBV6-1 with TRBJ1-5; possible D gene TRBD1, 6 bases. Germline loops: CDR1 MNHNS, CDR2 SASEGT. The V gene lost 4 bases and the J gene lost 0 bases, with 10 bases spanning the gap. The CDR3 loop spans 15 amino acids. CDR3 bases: TGTGCCAGCAGTGGGGGGACAAATAGCAATCAGCCCCAGCATTTT. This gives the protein CASSGGTNSNQPQHF.

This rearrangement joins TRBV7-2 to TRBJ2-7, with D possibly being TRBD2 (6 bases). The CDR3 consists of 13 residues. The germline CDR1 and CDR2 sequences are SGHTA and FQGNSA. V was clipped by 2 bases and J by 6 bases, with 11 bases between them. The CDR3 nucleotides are TGTGCCAGCAGCTTACAAAGGGAGGCCGAGCAGTACTTC. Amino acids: CASSLQREAEQYF. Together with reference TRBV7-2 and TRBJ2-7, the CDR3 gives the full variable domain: GAGVSQSPSNKVTEKGKDVELRCDPISGHTALYWYRQSLGQGLEFLIYFQGNSAPDKSGLPSDRFSAERTGGSVSTLTIQRTQQEDSAVYLCASSLQREAEQYFGPGTRLTVT.

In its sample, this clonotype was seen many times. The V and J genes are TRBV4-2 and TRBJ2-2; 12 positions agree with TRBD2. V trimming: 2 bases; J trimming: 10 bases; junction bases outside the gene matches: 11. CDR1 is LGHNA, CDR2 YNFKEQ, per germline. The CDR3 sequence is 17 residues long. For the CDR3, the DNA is TGTGCCAGCAGCCAAACACCTCGGACTAGCGGGATTGAGGAGCTGTTTTTT. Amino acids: CASSQTPRTSGIEELFF.

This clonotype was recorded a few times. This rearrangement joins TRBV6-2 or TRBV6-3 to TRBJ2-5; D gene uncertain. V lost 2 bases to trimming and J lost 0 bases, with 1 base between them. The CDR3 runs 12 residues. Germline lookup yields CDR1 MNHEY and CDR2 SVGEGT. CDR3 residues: CASSYNQETQYF. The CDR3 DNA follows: TGTGCCAGCAGTTACAACCAAGAGACCCAGTACTTC.

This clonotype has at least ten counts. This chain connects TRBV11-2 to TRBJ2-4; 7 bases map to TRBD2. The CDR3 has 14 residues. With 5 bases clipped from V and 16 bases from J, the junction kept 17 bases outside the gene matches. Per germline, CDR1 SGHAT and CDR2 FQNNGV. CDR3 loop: CASSTGRASDRRYF. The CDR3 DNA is TGTGCCAGCAGCACTGGGAGGGCAAGTGACAGAAGATACTTC. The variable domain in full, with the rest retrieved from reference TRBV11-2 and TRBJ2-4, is EAGVAQSPRYKIIEKRQSVAFWCNPISGHATLYWYQQILGQGPKLLIQFQNNGVVDDSQLPKDRFSAERLKGVDSTLKIQPAKLEDSAVYLCASSTGRASDRRYFGAGTRLSVL.

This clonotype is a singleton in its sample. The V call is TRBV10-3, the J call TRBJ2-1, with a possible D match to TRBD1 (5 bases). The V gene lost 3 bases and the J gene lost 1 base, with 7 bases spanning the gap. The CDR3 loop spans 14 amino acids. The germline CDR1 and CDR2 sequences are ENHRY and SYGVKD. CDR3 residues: CAISDYRSYNEQFF. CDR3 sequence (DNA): TGTGCCATCAGTGATTACAGGTCCTACAATGAGCAGTTCTTC.

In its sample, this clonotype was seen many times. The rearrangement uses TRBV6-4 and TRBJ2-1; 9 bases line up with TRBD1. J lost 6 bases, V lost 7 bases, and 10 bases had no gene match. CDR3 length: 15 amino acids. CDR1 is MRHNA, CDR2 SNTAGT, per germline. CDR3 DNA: TGTGCCAGCAAACCCGGGACAGGGCCGTCCAATGAGCAGTTCTTC. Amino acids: CASKPGTGPSNEQFF.

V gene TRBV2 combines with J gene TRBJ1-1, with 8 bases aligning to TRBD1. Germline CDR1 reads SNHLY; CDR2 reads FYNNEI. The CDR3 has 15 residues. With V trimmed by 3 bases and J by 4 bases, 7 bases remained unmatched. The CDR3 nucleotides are TGTGCCAGCAGTGAGAGGAGACAGGGGCCCACTGAAGCTTTCTTT. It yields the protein CASSERRQGPTEAFF. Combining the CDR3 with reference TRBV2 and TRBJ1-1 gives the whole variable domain EPEVTQTPSHQVTQMGQEVILRCVPISNHLYFYWYRQILGQKVEFLVSFYNNEISEKSEIFDDQFSVERPDGSNFTLKIRSTKLEDSAMYFCASSERRQGPTEAFFGQGTRLTVV.

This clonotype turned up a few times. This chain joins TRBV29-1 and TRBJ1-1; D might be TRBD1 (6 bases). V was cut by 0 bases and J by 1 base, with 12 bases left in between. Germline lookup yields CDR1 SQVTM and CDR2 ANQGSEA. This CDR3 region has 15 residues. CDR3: CSVEDVRTANTEAFF. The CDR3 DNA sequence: TGCAGCGTTGAAGATGTCCGGACAGCGAACACTGAAGCTTTCTTT.

CDR3 DNA sequence: TGTGCCAGCAGCCCTGCCCCCCCGGGACTGAACTACGAGCAGTACTTC. Translated, it gives CASSPAPPGLNYEQYF. The rearrangement links TRBV3-1 to TRBJ2-7, with D perhaps matching TRBD2 (6 bases). CDR1 LGHDT and CDR2 YNNKEL come from the germline V gene (reference sequence). The length of the CDR3 is 16 residues. V lost 4 bases to trimming and J lost 3 bases, with 19 bases between them.

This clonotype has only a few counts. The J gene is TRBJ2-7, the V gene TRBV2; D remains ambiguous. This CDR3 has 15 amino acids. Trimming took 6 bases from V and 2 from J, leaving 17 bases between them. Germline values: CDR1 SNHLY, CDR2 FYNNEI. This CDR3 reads CASSRLVGTTYEQYF. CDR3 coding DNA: TGTGCCAGCAGCAGATTGGTCGGAACGACCTACGAGCAGTACTTC.

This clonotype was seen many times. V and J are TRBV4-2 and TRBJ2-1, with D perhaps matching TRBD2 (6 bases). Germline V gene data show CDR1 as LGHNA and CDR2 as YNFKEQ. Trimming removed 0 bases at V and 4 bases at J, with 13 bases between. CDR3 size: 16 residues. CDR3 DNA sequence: TGTGCCAGCAGCCAAGATATGGCGGGGTGGTACAATGAGCAGTTCTTC. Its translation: CASSQDMAGWYNEQFF.

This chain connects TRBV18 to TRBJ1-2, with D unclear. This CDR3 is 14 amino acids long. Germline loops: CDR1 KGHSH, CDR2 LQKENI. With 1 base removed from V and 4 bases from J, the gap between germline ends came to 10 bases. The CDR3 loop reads CASSPRATSYGYTF. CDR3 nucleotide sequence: TGTGCCAGCTCACCACGTGCGACAAGCTATGGCTACACCTTC.

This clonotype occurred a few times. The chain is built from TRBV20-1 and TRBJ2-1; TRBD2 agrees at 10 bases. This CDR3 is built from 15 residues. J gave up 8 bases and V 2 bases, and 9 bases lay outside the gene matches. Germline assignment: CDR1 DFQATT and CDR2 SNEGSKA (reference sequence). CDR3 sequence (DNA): TGCAGTGCTAGATCGGTTCTAGCGGGAGCGTATGAGCAGTTCTTC. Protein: CSARSVLAGAYEQFF.

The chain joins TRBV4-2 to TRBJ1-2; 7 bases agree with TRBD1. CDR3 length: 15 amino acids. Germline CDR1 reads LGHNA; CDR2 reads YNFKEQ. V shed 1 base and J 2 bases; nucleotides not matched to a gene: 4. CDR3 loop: CASSQGRRGNYGYTF. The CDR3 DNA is TGTGCCAGCAGCCAAGGACGCAGGGGGAACTATGGCTACACCTTC.

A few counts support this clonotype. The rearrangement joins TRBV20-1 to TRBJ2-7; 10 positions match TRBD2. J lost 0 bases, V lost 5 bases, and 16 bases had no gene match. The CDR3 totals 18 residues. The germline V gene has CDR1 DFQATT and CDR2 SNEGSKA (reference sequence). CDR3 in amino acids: CSAANSGRPSTRSYEQYF. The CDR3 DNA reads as TGCAGTGCTGCTAATAGCGGGAGGCCATCAACCCGCTCCTACGAGCAGTACTTC.

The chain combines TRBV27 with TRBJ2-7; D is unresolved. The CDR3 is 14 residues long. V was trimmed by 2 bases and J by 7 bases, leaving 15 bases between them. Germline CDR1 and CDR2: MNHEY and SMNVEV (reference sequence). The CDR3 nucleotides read TGTGCCAGCAGTTTAGGGTTATTCGGGTATGAGCAGTACTTC. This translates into CASSLGLFGYEQYF.

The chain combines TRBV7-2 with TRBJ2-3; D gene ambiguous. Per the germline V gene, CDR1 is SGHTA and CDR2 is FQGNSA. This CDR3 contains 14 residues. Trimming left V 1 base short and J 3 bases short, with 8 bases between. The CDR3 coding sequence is TGTGCCAGCAGCTTAGGCCCGAAGACAGATACGCAGTATTTT. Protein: CASSLGPKTDTQYF.

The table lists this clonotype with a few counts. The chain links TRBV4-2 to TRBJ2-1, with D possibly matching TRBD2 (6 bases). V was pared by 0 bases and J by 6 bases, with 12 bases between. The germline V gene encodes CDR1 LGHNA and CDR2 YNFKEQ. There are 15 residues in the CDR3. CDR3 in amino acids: CASSQDLATLNEQFF. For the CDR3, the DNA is TGTGCCAGCAGCCAAGATCTAGCGACCCTCAATGAGCAGTTCTTC.

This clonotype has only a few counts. CDR3 in DNA: TGTGCCAGCAGTCGGGATCTGGGCGGGGAGCTGTTTTTT. Translated, it gives CASSRDLGGELFF. The V gene is TRBV7-2, the J gene TRBJ2-2, with D possibly TRBD2 on 5 matching bases. Germline lookup yields CDR1 SGHTA and CDR2 FQGNSA. The CDR3 runs to 13 residues. Between the trimmed V and J ends, which lost 6 bases and 7 bases, there was a span of 12 bases.

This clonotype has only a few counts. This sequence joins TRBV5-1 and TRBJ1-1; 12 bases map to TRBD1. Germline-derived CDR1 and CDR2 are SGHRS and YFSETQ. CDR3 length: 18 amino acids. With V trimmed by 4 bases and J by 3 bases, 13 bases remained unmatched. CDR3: CASSAPGTGGPGDTEAFF. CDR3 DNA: TGCGCCAGCAGCGCCCCCGGGACAGGGGGCCCGGGGGACACTGAAGCTTTCTTT.

The CDR3 DNA follows: TGTGCCAGCAGCCTTTCGTCCATCTACGAGCAGTACTTC. Its translation: CASSLSSIYEQYF. This chain joins TRBV12-3 or TRBV12-4 and TRBJ2-7; D ambiguous. The V and J ends lost 6 bases and 3 bases respectively, with 12 bases between them. This CDR3 region has 13 residues.

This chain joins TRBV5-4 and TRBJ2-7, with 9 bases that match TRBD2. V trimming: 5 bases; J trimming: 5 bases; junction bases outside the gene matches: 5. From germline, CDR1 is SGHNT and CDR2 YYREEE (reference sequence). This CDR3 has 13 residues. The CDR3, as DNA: TGTGCCAGCAGTTTTAGCGGGAGTGACGAGCAGTACTTC. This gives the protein CASSFSGSDEQYF.